Listed below are T cell receptor beta chains from one sample, sequenced in a study of T cells in narcolepsy. Only in-frame clones appear in the TCRdb table, and some are missing; sequencing was by immunoSEQ multiplex PCR. Here the sample spans 25,000 to 35,000 clones, over 80% being singletons. The sequenced material came from memory (CD45RA-) CD4+ T cells from blood. All receptors derive from a human donor in good health. CDR3s leave out the opening cysteine and the closing phenylalanine or tryptophan. Each record gives: CDR3 protein, V gene, J gene.

cdr3_aa: ASSKGQGYGYT; v_call: TRBV19; j_call: TRBJ1-2
cdr3_aa: ASSPGDRAYGYT; v_call: TRBV5-6; j_call: TRBJ1-2
cdr3_aa: ASSTRGRYGYT; v_call: TRBV6-5; j_call: TRBJ1-2
cdr3_aa: ASSPEPGSQETQY; v_call: TRBV7-2; j_call: TRBJ2-5
cdr3_aa: ASSLQTSGFLF; v_call: TRBV27; j_call: TRBJ2-1
cdr3_aa: ASSVEQGAAGANVLT; v_call: TRBV9; j_call: TRBJ2-6
cdr3_aa: ASNTGGPHTEAF; v_call: TRBV6-6; j_call: TRBJ1-1
cdr3_aa: ASSSGTGKNYGYT; v_call: TRBV6-5; j_call: TRBJ1-2
cdr3_aa: ASSQDQGAAAYEQY; v_call: TRBV4-2; j_call: TRBJ2-7
cdr3_aa: ASSLAPRGGRTDTQY; v_call: TRBV7-2; j_call: TRBJ2-3
cdr3_aa: ASRRQTQETQY; v_call: TRBV19; j_call: TRBJ2-5
cdr3_aa: AWKGDRGNTEAF; v_call: TRBV30; j_call: TRBJ1-1
cdr3_aa: SVETQRGTLTQY; v_call: TRBV29-1; j_call: TRBJ2-3
cdr3_aa: ASSSLLGIENIQY; v_call: TRBV28; j_call: TRBJ2-4
cdr3_aa: ASSVFQGATSGNTIY; v_call: TRBV9; j_call: TRBJ1-3